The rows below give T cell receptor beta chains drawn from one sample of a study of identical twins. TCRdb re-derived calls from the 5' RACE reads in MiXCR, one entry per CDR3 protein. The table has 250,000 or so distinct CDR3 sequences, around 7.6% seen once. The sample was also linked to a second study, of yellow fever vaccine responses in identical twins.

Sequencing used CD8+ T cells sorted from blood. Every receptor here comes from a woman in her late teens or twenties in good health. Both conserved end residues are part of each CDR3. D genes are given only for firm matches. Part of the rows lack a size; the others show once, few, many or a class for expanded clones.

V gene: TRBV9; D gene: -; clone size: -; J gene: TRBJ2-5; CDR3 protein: CASSVGVIGSHETQYF; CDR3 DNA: TGTGCCAGCAGCGTAGGGGTCATCGGGAGTCATGAGACCCAGTACTTC
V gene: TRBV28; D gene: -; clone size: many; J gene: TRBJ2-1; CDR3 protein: CASRFWGSNSNEQFF; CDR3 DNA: TGTGCCAGCAGATTTTGGGGATCGAATAGCAATGAGCAGTTCTTC
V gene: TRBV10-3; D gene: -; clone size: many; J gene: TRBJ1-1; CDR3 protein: CAISESSGSTEAFF; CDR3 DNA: TGTGCCATCAGTGAGTCGTCGGGGAGCACTGAAGCTTTCTTT
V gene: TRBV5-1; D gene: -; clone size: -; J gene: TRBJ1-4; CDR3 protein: CASSRAANEKLFF; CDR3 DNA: TGCGCCAGCAGCCGCGCAGCTAATGAAAAACTGTTTTTT
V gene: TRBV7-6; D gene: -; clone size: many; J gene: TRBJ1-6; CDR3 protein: CASSPRDGNSPLHF; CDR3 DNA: TGTGCCAGCAGCCCTCGGGACGGGAATTCACCCCTCCACTTT
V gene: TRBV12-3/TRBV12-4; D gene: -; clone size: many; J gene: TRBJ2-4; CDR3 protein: CASSTTGYAQNIQYF; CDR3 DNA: TGTGCCAGCAGTACCACAGGGTATGCTCAAAACATTCAGTACTTC
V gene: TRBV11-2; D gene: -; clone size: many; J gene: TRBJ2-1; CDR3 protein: CASSFIQDEQFF; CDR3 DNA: TGTGCCAGCAGCTTTATACAGGATGAGCAGTTCTTC
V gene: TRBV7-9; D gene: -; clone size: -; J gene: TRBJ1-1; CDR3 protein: CASGPTGLNTEAFF; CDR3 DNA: TGTGCCAGCGGCCCGACAGGCCTAAACACTGAAGCTTTCTTT
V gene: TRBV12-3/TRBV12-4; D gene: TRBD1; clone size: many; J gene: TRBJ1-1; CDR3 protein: CASIGSQGENTEAFF; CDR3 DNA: TGTGCCAGCATCGGCTCACAGGGGGAGAACACTGAAGCTTTCTTT
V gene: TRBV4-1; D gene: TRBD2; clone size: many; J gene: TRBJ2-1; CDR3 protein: CASSQGLAGEQFF; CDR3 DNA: TGCGCCAGCAGCCAGGGACTAGCGGGTGAGCAGTTCTTC
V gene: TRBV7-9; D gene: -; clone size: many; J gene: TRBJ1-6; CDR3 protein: CASTPVVPSYNSPLHF; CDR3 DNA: TGTGCCAGCACCCCGGTCGTGCCCTCATATAATTCACCCCTCCACTTT
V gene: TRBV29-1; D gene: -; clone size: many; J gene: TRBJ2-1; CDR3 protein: CSAPDDKSSYNEQFF; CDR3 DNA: TGCAGCGCTCCCGACGACAAGAGCTCCTACAATGAGCAGTTCTTC
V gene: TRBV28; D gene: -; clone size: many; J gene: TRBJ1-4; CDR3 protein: CASSNQDSTNEKLFF; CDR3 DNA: TGTGCCAGCAGTAATCAGGACTCAACTAATGAAAAACTGTTTTTT
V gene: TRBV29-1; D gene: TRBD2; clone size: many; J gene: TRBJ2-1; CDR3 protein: CSDLLADKYNEQFF; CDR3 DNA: TGCAGCGACCTGCTAGCGGATAAATACAATGAGCAGTTCTTC
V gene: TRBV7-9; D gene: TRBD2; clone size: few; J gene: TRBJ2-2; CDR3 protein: CASSWTSTGGELFF; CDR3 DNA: TGTGCCAGCAGCTGGACTAGTACAGGCGGGGAGCTGTTTTTT
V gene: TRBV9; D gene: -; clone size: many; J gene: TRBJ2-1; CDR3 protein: CASSASISYNEQFF; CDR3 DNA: TGTGCCAGCAGCGCAAGTATCTCCTACAATGAGCAGTTCTTC
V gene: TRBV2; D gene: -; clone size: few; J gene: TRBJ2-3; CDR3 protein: CASSGEVAVTDTQYF; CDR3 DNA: TGTGCCAGCAGTGGTGAGGTAGCGGTCACAGATACGCAGTATTTT
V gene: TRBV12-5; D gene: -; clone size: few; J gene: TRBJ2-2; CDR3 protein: CASGLVPHTGELFF; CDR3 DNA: TGTGCTAGTGGTTTGGTACCTCACACCGGGGAGCTGTTTTTT
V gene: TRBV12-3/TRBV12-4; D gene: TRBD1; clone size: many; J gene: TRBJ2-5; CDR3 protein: CASSLARGLETQYF; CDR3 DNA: TGTGCCAGCAGTTTAGCCAGGGGGCTGGAGACCCAGTACTTC
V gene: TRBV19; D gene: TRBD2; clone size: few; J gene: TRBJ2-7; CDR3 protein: CASSILAGANEQYF; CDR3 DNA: TGTGCCAGTAGTATCTTAGCGGGAGCTAACGAGCAGTACTTC
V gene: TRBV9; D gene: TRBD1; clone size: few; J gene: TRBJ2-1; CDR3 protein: CASSVGGGTEQFF; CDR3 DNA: TGTGCCAGCAGCGTAGGAGGGGGCACTGAGCAGTTCTTC
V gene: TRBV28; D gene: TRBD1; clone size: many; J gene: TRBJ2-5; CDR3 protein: CASSPLDRGYEETQYF; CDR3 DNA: TGTGCCAGCAGTCCCTTGGACAGGGGTTACGAAGAGACCCAGTACTTC
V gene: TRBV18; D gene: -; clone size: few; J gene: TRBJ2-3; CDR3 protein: CASSPKPRESGTDTQYF; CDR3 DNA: TGTGCCAGCTCACCCAAACCCAGGGAAAGCGGCACAGATACGCAGTATTTT
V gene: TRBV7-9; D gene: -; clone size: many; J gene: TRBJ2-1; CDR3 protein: CASSFTLYNEQFF; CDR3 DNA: TGTGCCAGCAGCTTTACCCTCTACAATGAGCAGTTCTTC
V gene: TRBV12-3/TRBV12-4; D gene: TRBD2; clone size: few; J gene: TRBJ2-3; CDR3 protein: CASSLLLLAGGRGTDTQYF; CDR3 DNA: TGTGCCAGCAGTTTACTCCTGCTAGCGGGGGGGCGGGGCACAGATACGCAGTATTTT
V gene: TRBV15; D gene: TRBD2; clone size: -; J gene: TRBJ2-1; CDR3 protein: CATNPREGSYNEQFF; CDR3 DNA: TGTGCCACCAACCCAAGGGAGGGATCCTACAATGAGCAGTTCTTC
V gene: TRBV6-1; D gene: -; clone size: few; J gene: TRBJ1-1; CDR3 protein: CASSVASQYLSDAFF; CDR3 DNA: TGTGCCAGCTCGGTGGCCAGCCAATATCTCTCGGATGCTTTCTTT